This T cell receptor beta chain was documented in a study of OX40 agonist ivuxolimab in advanced cancers. Clones were read by immunoSEQ multiplex PCR, and TCRdb kept only the in-frame ones, dropping some. The sample has approximately 44,000 clones; less than 95% are singletons. CDR1 MNHEY and CDR2 SMNVEV come from the germline V gene (reference sequence). V dropped 6 bases and J dropped 0; count of bases not matched to a gene: 8. The length of the CDR3 is 18 residues. Here the sequenced sample was CD4+ or CD8+ T cells sorted from blood, taken in a trial of the OX40 agonist ivuxolimab. The origin of this receptor is an adult with an advanced solid tumor such as melanoma, head and neck, liver or kidney cancer. The chain couples TRBV27 to TRBJ2-4; TRBD2 matches at 13 bases. The CDR3 nucleotides read TGTGCCAGCAGCCGGAGGACTAGCGGGGGCCTAGCCAAAAACATTCAGTACTTC. This gives the protein CASSRRTSGGLAKNIQYF.